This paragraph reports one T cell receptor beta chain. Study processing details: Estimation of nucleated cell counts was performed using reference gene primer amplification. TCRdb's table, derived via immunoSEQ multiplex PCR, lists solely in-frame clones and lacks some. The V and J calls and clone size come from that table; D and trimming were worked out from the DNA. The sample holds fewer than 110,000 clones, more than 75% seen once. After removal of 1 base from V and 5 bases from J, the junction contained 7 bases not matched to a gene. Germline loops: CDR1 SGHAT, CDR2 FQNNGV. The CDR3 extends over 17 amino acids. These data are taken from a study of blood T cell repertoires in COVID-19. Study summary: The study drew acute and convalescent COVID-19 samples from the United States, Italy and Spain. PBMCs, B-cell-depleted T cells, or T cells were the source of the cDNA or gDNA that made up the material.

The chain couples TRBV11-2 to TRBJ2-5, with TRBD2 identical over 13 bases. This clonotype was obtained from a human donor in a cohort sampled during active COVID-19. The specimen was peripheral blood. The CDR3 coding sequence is TGTGCCAGCAGCTTAGGAGGACTAGCGGGAGTGGCGGAGACCCAGTACTTC. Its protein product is CASSLGGLAGVAETQYF.